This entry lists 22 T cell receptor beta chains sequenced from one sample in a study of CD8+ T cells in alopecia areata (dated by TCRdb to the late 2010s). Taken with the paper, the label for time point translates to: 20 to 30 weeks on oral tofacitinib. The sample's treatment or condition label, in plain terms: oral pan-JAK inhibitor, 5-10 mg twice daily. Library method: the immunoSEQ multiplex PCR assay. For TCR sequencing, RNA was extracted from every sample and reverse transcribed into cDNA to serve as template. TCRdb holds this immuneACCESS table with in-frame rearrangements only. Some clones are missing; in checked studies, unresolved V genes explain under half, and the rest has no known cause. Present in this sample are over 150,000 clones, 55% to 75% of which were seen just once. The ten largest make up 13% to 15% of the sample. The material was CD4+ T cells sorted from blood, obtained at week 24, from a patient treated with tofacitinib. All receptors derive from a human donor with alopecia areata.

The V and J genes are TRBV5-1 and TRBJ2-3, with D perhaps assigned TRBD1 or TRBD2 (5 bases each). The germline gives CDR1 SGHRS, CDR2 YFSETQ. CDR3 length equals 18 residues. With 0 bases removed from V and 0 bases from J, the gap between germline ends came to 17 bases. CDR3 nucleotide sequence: TGCGCCAGCAGCTTGGCGGTGTTGGGGGATTCTAGCACAGATACGCAGTATTTT. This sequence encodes CASSLAVLGDSSTDTQYF.

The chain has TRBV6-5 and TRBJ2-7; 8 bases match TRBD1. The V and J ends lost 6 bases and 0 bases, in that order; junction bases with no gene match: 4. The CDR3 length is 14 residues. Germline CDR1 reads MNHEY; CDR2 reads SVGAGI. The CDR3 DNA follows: TGTGCCAGCAGCAGGGGGCGAATCTCCTACGAGCAGTACTTC. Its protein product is CASSRGRISYEQYF.

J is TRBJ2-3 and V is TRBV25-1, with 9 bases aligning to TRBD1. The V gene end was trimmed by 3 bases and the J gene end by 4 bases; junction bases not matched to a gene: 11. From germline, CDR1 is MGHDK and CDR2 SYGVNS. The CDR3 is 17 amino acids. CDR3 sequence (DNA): TGTGCCAGCAGTGACTTAGGGACAGGGAAGCGTGCAGATACGCAGTATTTT. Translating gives CASSDLGTGKRADTQYF.

The CDR3 DNA follows: TGCAGCGCTCCTCAAGGGGCCTATGGCTACACCTTC. Protein sequence: CSAPQGAYGYTF. This rearrangement joins TRBV29-1 to TRBJ1-2, with TRBD1 as a possible D gene (5 bases). This CDR3 is 12 amino acids long. The germline V gene encodes CDR1 SQVTM and CDR2 ANQGSEA. Trimming took 7 bases from V and 4 from J, leaving 13 bases between them.

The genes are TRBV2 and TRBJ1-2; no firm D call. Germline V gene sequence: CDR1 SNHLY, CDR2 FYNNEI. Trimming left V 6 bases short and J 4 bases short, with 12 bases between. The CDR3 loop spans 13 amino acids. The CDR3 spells CASSPDGGYGYTF. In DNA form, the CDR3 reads TGTGCCAGCAGCCCTGACGGAGGCTATGGCTACACCTTC.

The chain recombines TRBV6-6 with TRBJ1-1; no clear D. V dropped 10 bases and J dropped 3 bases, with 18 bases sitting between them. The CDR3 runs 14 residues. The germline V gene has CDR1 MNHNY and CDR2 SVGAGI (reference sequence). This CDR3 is CATRRSLGDTEAFF. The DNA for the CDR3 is TGTGCCACTCGGCGCTCCCTTGGGGACACTGAAGCTTTCTTT.

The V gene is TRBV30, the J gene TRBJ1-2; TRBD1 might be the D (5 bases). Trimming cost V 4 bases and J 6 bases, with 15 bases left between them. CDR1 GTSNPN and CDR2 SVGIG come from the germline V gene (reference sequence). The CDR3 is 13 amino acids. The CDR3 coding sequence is TGTGCCTGGAACGGGGGACTGAAGGATGGCTACACCTTC. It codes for CAWNGGLKDGYTF.

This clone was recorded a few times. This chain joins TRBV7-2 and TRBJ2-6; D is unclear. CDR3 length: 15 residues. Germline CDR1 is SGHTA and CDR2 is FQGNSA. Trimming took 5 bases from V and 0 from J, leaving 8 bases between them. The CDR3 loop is CASSATPSGANVLTF. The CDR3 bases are TGTGCCAGCAGCGCGACCCCCTCTGGGGCCAACGTCCTGACTTTC.

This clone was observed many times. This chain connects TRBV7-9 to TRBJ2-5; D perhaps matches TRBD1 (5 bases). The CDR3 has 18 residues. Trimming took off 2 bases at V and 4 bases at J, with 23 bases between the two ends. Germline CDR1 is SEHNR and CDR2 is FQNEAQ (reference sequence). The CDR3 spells CASSLRSGYGGLRETQYF. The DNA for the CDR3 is TGTGCCAGCAGCTTACGTTCAGGGTACGGCGGATTGAGAGAGACCCAGTACTTC.

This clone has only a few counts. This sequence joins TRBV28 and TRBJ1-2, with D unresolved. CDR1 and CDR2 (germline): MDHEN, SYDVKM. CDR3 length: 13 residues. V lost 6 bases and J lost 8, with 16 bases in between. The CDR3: CASRPGPTRGYTF. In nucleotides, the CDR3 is TGTGCCAGCAGACCTGGCCCTACCCGGGGCTACACCTTC.

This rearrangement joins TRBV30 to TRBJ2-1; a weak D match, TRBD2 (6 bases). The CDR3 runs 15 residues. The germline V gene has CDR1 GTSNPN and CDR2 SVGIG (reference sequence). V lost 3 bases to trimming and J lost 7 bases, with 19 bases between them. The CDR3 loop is CAWSRLDADLNEQFF. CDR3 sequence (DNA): TGTGCCTGGAGCCGACTAGACGCGGATTTGAATGAGCAGTTCTTC.

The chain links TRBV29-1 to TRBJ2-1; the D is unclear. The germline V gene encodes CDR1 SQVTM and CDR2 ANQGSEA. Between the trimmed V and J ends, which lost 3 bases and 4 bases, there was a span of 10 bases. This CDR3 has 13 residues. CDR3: CSVDLAVYNEQFF. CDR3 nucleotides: TGCAGCGTTGATCTGGCGGTGTACAATGAGCAGTTCTTC.

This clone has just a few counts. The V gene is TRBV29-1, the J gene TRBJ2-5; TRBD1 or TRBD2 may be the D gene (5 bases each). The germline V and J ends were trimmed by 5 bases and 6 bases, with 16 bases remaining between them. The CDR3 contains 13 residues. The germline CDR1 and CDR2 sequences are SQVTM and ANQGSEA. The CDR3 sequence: CSVHGDGTKTQYF. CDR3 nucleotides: TGCAGCGTTCACGGGGACGGGACGAAGACCCAGTACTTC.

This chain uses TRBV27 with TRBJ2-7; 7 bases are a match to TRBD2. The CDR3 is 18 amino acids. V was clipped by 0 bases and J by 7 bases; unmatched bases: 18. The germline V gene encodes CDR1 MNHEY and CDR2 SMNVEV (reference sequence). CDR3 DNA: TGTGCCAGCAGTTTATCGGATAGCGGGCCTGATATTTACCGGGAGCAGTACTTC. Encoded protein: CASSLSDSGPDIYREQYF.

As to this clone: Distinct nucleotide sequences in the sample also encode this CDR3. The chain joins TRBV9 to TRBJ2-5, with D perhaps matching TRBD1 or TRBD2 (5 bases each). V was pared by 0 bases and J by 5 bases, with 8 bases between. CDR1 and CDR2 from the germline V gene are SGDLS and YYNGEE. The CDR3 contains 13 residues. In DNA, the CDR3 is TGTGCCAGCAGCGTAGGAGGGGAGGAGACCCAGTACTTC. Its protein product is CASSVGGEETQYF.

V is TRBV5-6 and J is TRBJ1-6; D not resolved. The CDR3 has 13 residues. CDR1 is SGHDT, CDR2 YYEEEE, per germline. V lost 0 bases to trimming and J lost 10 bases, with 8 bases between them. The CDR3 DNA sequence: TGTGCCAGCAGCTTGGACATTTCCTCACCCCTCCACTTT. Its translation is CASSLDISSPLHF.

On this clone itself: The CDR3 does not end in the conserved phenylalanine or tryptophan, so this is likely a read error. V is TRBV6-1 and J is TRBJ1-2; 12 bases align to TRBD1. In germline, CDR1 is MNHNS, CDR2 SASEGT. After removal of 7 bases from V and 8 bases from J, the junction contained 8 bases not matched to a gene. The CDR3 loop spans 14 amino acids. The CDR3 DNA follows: TGTGCCAGCACCCAGGGACAGGGGGCTCGCGGCTACACCCTC. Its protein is CASTQGQGARGYTL.

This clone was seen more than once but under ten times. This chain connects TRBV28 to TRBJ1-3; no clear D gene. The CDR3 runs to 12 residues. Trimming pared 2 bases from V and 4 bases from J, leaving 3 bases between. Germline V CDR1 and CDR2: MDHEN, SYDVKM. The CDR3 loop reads CASSLVGNTIYF. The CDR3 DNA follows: TGTGCCAGCAGTTTAGTAGGAAACACCATATATTTT. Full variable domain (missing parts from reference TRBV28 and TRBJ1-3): DVKVTQSSRYLVKRTGEKVFLECVQDMDHENMFWYRQDPGLGLRLIYFSYDVKMKEKGDIPEGYSVSREKKERFSLILESASTNQTSMYLCASSLVGNTIYFGEGSWLTVV.

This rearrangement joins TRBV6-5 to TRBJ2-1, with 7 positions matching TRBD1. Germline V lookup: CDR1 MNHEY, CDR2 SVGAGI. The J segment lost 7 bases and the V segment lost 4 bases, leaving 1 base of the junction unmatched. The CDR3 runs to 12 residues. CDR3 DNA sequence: TGTGCCAGCAGTTCACAGGGGAATGAGCAGTTCTTC. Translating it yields CASSSQGNEQFF.

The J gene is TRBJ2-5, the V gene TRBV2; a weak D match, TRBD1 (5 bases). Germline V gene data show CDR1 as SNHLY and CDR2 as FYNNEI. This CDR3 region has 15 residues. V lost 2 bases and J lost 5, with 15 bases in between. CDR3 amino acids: CASSELDNPSETQYF. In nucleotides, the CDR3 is TGTGCCAGCAGTGAACTGGACAATCCGTCGGAGACCCAGTACTTC.

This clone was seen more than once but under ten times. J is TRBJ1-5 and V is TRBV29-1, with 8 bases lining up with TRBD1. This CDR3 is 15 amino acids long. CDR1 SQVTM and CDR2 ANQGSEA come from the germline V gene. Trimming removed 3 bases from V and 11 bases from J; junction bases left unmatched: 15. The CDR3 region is CSVEWVGQGLVSQHF. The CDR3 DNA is TGCAGCGTTGAGTGGGTCGGACAGGGATTGGTTTCCCAGCATTTT.

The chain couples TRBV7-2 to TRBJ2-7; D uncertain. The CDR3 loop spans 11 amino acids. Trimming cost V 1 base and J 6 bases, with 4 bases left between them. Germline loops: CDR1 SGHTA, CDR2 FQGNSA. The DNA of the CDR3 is TGTGCCAGCAGCTTAGATCTCGAGCAGTACTTC. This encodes CASSLDLEQYF.